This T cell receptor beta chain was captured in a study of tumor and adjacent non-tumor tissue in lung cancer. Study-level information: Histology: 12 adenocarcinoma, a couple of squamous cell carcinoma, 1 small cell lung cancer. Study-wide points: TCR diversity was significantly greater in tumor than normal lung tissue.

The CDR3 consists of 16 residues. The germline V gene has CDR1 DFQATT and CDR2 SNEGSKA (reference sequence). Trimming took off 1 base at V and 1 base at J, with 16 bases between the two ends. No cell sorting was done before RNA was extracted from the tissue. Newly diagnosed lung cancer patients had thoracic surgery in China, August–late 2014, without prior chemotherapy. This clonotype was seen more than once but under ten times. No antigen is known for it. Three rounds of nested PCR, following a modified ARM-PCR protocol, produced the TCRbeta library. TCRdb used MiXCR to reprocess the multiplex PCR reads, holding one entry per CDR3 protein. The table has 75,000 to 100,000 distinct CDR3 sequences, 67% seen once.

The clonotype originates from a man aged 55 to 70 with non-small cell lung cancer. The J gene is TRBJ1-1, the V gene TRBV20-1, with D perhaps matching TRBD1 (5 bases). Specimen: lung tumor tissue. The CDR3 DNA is TGCAGTGCTAGAGGGGGAGCCGGGACGGGGAACACTGAAGCTTTCTTT. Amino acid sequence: CSARGGAGTGNTEAFF.